One sample yielded the 27 T cell receptor beta chains listed below, sequenced in a study of blood T cell repertoires in COVID-19. Method: immunoSEQ multiplex PCR; TCRdb's copy keeps in-frame clones and lacks some. The repertoire includes roughly 430,000 clones, approximately 88% of them detected once, and roughly 2% sits in the top ten. The material sequenced was PBMCs or T cells enriched from blood (not recorded which). Receptors were obtained from a woman aged 40 to 50 with acute COVID-19.

The genes are TRBV7-2 and TRBJ2-5; TRBD2 matches at 12 bases. There are 16 residues in the CDR3. Germline V gene sequence: CDR1 SGHTA, CDR2 FQGNSA. V shed 1 base and J 4 bases; nucleotides not matched to a gene: 4. The CDR3, as DNA: TGTGCCAGCAGCTTAGAGGCTAGCGGGGGGGTAGAGACCCAGTACTTC. Its translation is CASSLEASGGVETQYF.

V gene TRBV10-2 combines with J gene TRBJ1-1; a possible D gene is TRBD1 (5 bases). Germline CDR1 WSHSY, CDR2 SAAADI. V was shortened by 4 bases and J by 7 bases, with 25 bases between the two germline ends. The CDR3 loop spans 17 amino acids. DNA for the CDR3: TGCGCCAGCAGTGCTATCTCCACCGGGACTCCAACCTTTGAAGCTTTCTTT. This codes for CASSAISTGTPTFEAFF.

The chain uses TRBV19 and TRBJ1-2; a weak D match, TRBD1 (5 bases). The V and J ends lost 5 bases and 8 bases respectively, with 15 bases between them. From germline, CDR1 is LNHDA and CDR2 SQIVND (reference sequence). The CDR3 runs 13 residues. CDR3 sequence (DNA): TGTGCCAGTAGTGACACTACAGGAGAAGGCTACACCTTC. Encoded protein: CASSDTTGEGYTF.

The chain uses TRBV6-2 or TRBV6-3 and TRBJ2-5; 10 bases agree with TRBD2. In germline, CDR1 is MNHEY, CDR2 SVGEGT. Germline trimming cut 5 bases from V and 5 bases from J; bases unmatched to any gene: 14. The CDR3 sequence is 17 residues long. The CDR3 spells CASSDLRPAGGPETQYF. CDR3 nucleotides: TGTGCCAGCAGTGACCTGAGGCCAGCGGGGGGGCCCGAGACCCAGTACTTC.

The chain recombines TRBV7-9 with TRBJ2-1, with a tentative D call TRBD2 (6 bases). Germline V CDR1 and CDR2: SEHNR, FQNEAQ (reference sequence). V lost 5 bases and J 7 bases, leaving 9 bases between the germline ends. This CDR3 is 12 amino acids long. CDR3 DNA sequence: TGTGCCAGCAGCCGACTAGTTAATGAGCAGTTCTTC. Amino acids: CASSRLVNEQFF. Full variable domain (missing parts from reference TRBV7-9 and TRBJ2-1): DTGVSQNPRHKITKRGQNVTFRCDPISEHNRLYWYRQTLGQGPEFLTYFQNEAQLEKSRLLSDRFSAERPKGSFSTLEIQRTEQGDSAMYLCASSRLVNEQFFGPGTRLTVL.

The V call is TRBV2, the J call TRBJ1-1; 8 positions match TRBD1. V shed 6 bases and J 2 bases; nucleotides not matched to a gene: 11. There are 16 residues in the CDR3. From germline, CDR1 is SNHLY and CDR2 FYNNEI. The DNA for the CDR3 is TGTGCCAGCAGCGCCGACAGGGGCCGCGGAAACACTGAAGCTTTCTTT. Its translation is CASSADRGRGNTEAFF.

V usage is TRBV5-1 and J usage is TRBJ1-2; weak D call: TRBD1 (6 bases). The V gene's germline CDR1 is SGHRS and CDR2 YFSETQ. Trimming removed 7 bases from V and 6 bases from J, with 22 bases in between. The CDR3 is 15 amino acids. CDR3 DNA: TGCGCCAGCGGGCTACAGGGTGGGCTGGATGATGGCTACACCTTC. Protein: CASGLQGGLDDGYTF. The variable domain in full, completed from reference TRBV5-1 and TRBJ1-2, reads KAGVTQTPRYLIKTRGQQVTLSCSPISGHRSVSWYQQTPGQGLQFLFEYFSETQRNKGNFPGRFSGRQFSNSRSEMNVSTLELGDSALYLCASGLQGGLDDGYTFGSGTRLTVV.

V is TRBV9 and J is TRBJ2-3; possible D gene TRBD2, 7 bases. The CDR3 runs 18 residues. Germline lookup yields CDR1 SGDLS and CDR2 YYNGEE. V gave up 0 bases and J gave up 0 bases, with 17 bases separating them. The CDR3: CASSVAGLGGRSTDTQYF. DNA for the CDR3: TGTGCCAGCAGCGTAGCCGGGTTGGGGGGGCGCAGCACAGATACGCAGTATTTT.

The gene calls are TRBV19 and TRBJ2-5; 7 bases line up with TRBD2. From germline, CDR1 is LNHDA and CDR2 SQIVND (reference sequence). The CDR3 is made up of 14 amino acids. V shed 3 bases, J shed 4 bases, and the junction held 5 bases outside the gene matches. CDR3 nucleotide sequence: TGTGCCAGTAGTATCTCTGGGGAGGGAGAGACCCAGTACTTC. Translated, it gives CASSISGEGETQYF.

The J gene is TRBJ2-5, the V gene TRBV3-1 (or the pseudogene TRBV3-2); D might be TRBD2 (5 bases). Germline assignment: CDR1 LGHDT and CDR2 YNNKEL (reference sequence). The ends were cut back, 0 bases at V and 7 bases at J, with 18 bases in the middle. The CDR3 runs to 16 residues. CDR3 nucleotide sequence: TGTGCCAGCAGCCAAGATTTCGGGGTTATAAGAGGGACCCAGTACTTC. Encoded protein: CASSQDFGVIRGTQYF.

This clone was seen once. CDR3 DNA: TGTGCCAGCTCACCTCGCGGACAGGGGAACACCGGGGAGCTGTTTTTT. Translating it yields CASSPRGQGNTGELFF. The chain recombines TRBV18 with TRBJ2-2; 8 bases line up with TRBD1. Looked up from germline, CDR1 is KGHSH and CDR2 is LQKENI. V lost 3 bases to trimming and J lost 1 base; unmatched junction nucleotides: 4. The CDR3 loop spans 16 amino acids.

The chain has TRBV10-3 and TRBJ2-5, with TRBD2 matching 10 bases. Germline V CDR1 and CDR2: ENHRY, SYGVKD. This CDR3 has 15 residues. The J segment lost 5 bases and the V segment lost 2 bases, leaving 5 bases of the junction unmatched. In nucleotides, the CDR3 is TGTGCCATCAGTGAGACTAGCGGGGAAGGGGAGACCCAGTACTTC. Its protein product is CAISETSGEGETQYF.

The V gene is TRBV19, the J gene TRBJ2-1, with 7 nucleotides matching TRBD1. Losses at the gene ends were 1 base for V and 12 bases for J; bases not matched to a gene: 9. Germline lookup yields CDR1 LNHDA and CDR2 SQIVND (reference sequence). The CDR3 extends over 14 amino acids. CDR3 amino acids: CASSIVSTGKGQFF. As DNA, the CDR3 is TGTGCCAGTAGTATAGTCTCGACAGGGAAAGGGCAGTTCTTC.

The chain couples TRBV4-1 to TRBJ2-2; TRBD2 matches 8 bases. The V gene end was trimmed by 8 bases and the J gene end by 2 bases; junction bases not matched to a gene: 19. The CDR3 length is 19 residues. Germline CDR1 is MGHRA and CDR2 is YSYEKL. CDR3 region: CASAVSELSGERNTGELFF. DNA for the CDR3: TGCGCCAGCGCCGTATCCGAGCTTAGCGGGGAGCGTAACACCGGGGAGCTGTTTTTT.

The chain is built from TRBV24-1 and TRBJ2-3, with a tentative D call TRBD1 (6 bases). Germline lookup yields CDR1 KGHDR and CDR2 SFDVKD. CDR3 length: 13 amino acids. Trimming took off 3 bases at V and 6 bases at J, with 9 bases between the two ends. This CDR3 reads CATSDPGQDTQYF. For the CDR3, the DNA is TGTGCCACCAGTGATCCCGGACAGGATACGCAGTATTTT.

This chain connects TRBV18 to TRBJ2-1; 9 nucleotides agree with TRBD1. Trimming took 3 bases from V and 5 from J; bases not matched to a gene: 2. CDR1 and CDR2 from the germline V gene are KGHSH and LQKENI. The CDR3 contains 14 residues. In DNA, the CDR3 is TGTGCCAGCTCACCGGACAGGGGCCACAATGAGCAGTTCTTC. Its protein product is CASSPDRGHNEQFF.

The chain is built from TRBV10-2 and TRBJ1-1; D is ambiguous. The germline V gene encodes CDR1 WSHSY and CDR2 SAAADI. The length of the CDR3 is 16 residues. Trimming took off 3 bases at V and 0 bases at J, with 14 bases between the two ends. CDR3 DNA sequence: TGCGCCAGCAGTGACGTCGGTTTCCCTTTGAACACTGAAGCTTTCTTT. Translating it yields CASSDVGFPLNTEAFF.

The chain couples TRBV7-9 to TRBJ2-7; 7 nucleotides align to TRBD1. J lost 3 bases, V lost 3 bases, and 8 bases had no gene match. This CDR3 is 15 amino acids long. Germline loops: CDR1 SEHNR, CDR2 FQNEAQ (reference sequence). This chain's CDR3 is CASSLLQGIGYEQYF. Written as DNA, the CDR3 is TGTGCCAGCAGCTTGCTACAGGGGATAGGCTACGAGCAGTACTTC.

V gene TRBV7-6 combines with J gene TRBJ1-1; no clear D gene. Trimming stripped 2 bases from V and 7 bases from J, with 11 bases between. Germline V lookup: CDR1 SGHVS, CDR2 FNYEAQ. The CDR3 is 13 amino acids. CDR3: CASSLRWPGEAFF. As DNA, the CDR3 is TGTGCCAGCAGCTTAAGATGGCCGGGTGAAGCTTTCTTT.

This clone was counted only a few times. The chain has TRBV6-5 and TRBJ1-1, with 11 positions matching TRBD1. The germline V gene has CDR1 MNHEY and CDR2 SVGAGI. This CDR3 has 13 residues. Losses at the gene ends were 10 bases for V and 5 bases for J; bases not matched to a gene: 6. The CDR3 sequence: CATRTGGLTEAFF. The DNA for the CDR3 is TGTGCCACACGGACAGGGGGCTTGACTGAAGCTTTCTTT.

A single count supports this clone. CDR3 sequence reads: CASSRGTSGGLSTDTQYF. Written as DNA, the CDR3 is TGTGCCAGCAGCCGAGGGACTAGCGGGGGCCTTAGCACAGATACGCAGTATTTT. J is TRBJ2-3 and V is TRBV4-2; 14 bases match TRBD2. Trimming cost V 4 bases and J 0 bases; bases outside gene matches: 6. The CDR3 has 18 residues. Germline CDR1 LGHNA, CDR2 YNFKEQ.

The V gene is TRBV2, the J gene TRBJ2-5; maybe TRBD2 (5 bases). Germline CDR1 reads SNHLY; CDR2 reads FYNNEI. The CDR3 runs 14 residues. V was trimmed by 1 base and J by 9 bases, leaving 15 bases between them. CDR3 in amino acids: CASSEGPNLEAQYF. The CDR3 DNA reads as TGTGCCAGCAGTGAAGGACCCAACTTGGAGGCCCAGTACTTC.

This sequence joins TRBV3-1 (or the pseudogene TRBV3-2) and TRBJ1-6, with 8 bases identical to TRBD1. V trimming: 4 bases; J trimming: 4 bases; junction bases outside the gene matches: 12. This CDR3 comprises 18 residues. Germline V lookup: CDR1 LGHDT, CDR2 YNNKEL (reference sequence). For the CDR3, the DNA is TGTGCCAGCAGCCGCAAGCCGATAGGGACAGGTTATAATTCACCCCTCCACTTT. Protein: CASSRKPIGTGYNSPLHF.

The chain has TRBV10-2 and TRBJ1-1, with a weak D call TRBD1 (5 bases). Germline loops: CDR1 WSHSY, CDR2 SAAADI. The germline V and J ends were trimmed by 5 bases and 2 bases, with 6 bases remaining between them. This CDR3 spans 12 amino acids. The CDR3 sequence is CASSQGNTEAFF. CDR3 sequence (DNA): TGCGCCAGCAGTCAGGGCAACACTGAAGCTTTCTTT.

This clone was found a few times. This chain links TRBV5-1 with TRBJ1-1; TRBD1 agrees at 9 bases. CDR1 and CDR2 (germline): SGHRS, YFSETQ. The junction had 7 bases not matched to a gene; V was cut back by 5 bases and J by 5 bases. The CDR3 is 14 residues long. The CDR3 DNA reads as TGCGCCAGCAGTTCACAGGGGGCGGAAACTGAAGCTTTCTTT. Its translation: CASSSQGAETEAFF.

The V gene is TRBV18, the J gene TRBJ2-7; 7 bases match TRBD2. This CDR3 spans 13 amino acids. After removal of 2 bases from V and 5 bases from J, the junction contained 3 bases not matched to a gene. CDR1 is KGHSH and CDR2 is LQKENI in the germline V gene. The CDR3 DNA follows: TGTGCCAGCTCACCAGCCAGCGGGAACGAGCAGTACTTC. This sequence encodes CASSPASGNEQYF.

This rearrangement joins TRBV5-1 to TRBJ2-1, with 12 bases fitting TRBD2. CDR3 length: 18 residues. CDR1 and CDR2 from the germline V gene are SGHRS and YFSETQ. V dropped 0 bases and J dropped 0; count of bases not matched to a gene: 4. CDR3 DNA sequence: TGCGCCAGCAGCTTGGTTACTAGCGGGGGGTACTCCTACAATGAGCAGTTCTTC. It encodes CASSLVTSGGYSYNEQFF.